This record concerns one TCR beta chain sequence. The repertoire was sequenced with immunoSEQ multiplex PCR; TCRdb's copy has only in-frame clones and lacks some. The sample carries tens of thousands of clones, 84% recorded once. Treatment given: randomized to nivolumab then ipilimumab (arm A) or the reverse (arm B). From thawed PBMCs, live CD3+CD8+ cells negative for CD19 and CD56 were sorted. The data belong to a study of sequential checkpoint blockade in melanoma. The receptor's source is a human donor with melanoma. Sequencing used CD8+ T cells sorted from blood (inferred from file names), obtained from a patient given nivolumab and ipilimumab in sequence.

The CDR3 here is CASSLWPGMGTGELFF. Here the CDR3 DNA reads TGCGCCAGCAGCTTGTGGCCGGGAATGGGCACCGGGGAGCTGTTTTTT. V is TRBV5-1 and J is TRBJ2-2; weak D call: TRBD2 (5 bases). Germline V gives CDR1 SGHRS, CDR2 YFSETQ. This CDR3 is 16 amino acids long. Trimming removed 1 base from V and 4 bases from J, with 14 bases in between.